The entry below gives a single T cell receptor beta chain sequence along with its context. In the authors' methods: Amplification of reference gene primers was used by the study to estimate nucleated cell counts. TCRdb's copy holds only in-frame clones and misses some; the assay was immunoSEQ multiplex PCR. V, J and clone size reflect that table, while D and trimming were determined from the DNA. The profile covers 88,000 or so clones, with about 76% appearing a single time and about a quarter taken by the ten largest. These data originate in a study of blood T cell repertoires in COVID-19. The ends lost 0 bases at V and 2 bases at J; junction bases unmatched: 8. This CDR3 comprises 16 residues. Germline CDR1 reads SGDLS; CDR2 reads YYNGEE.

The rearrangement links TRBV9 to TRBJ2-7; TRBD1 agrees at 7 bases. The sequenced sample was peripheral blood. The sequence was obtained from a human donor in a cohort sampled during active COVID-19. CDR3 DNA: TGTGCCAGCAGCGTAGGGGACAGTGGGCTTCCCTACGAGCAGTACTTC. Translating gives CASSVGDSGLPYEQYF.